This T cell receptor (beta chain) was recorded in a study of blood T cells in healthy people across ages. Next came a second PCR, run for about 7 to 12 cycles, which used a sample-barcoded 5' primer along with a J-beta primer mix. TCRdb re-derived calls from the 5' RACE reads in MiXCR, one entry per CDR3 protein. Of around 2 million distinct CDR3 sequences listed, 35% to 50% are singletons. This clonotype was seen at least ten times. Its antigen is undetermined. The junction does not match germline at one end; this may be a read error. This CDR3 is 17 amino acids long. From germline, CDR1 is SGHNT and CDR2 YENEEA. Study findings and constraints: There was no known CMV status for donors, so expanded clonotype changes were possibly confounded. Diversity figures based on one million T cells were deemed too low. Greater diversity and more naive CD4+ cells were seen in long-lived donors than in aged donors.

Every participating donor contributed about 10 milliliters of peripheral blood through a draw. The sequenced material came from blood. The TCR was taken from a human donor in good health. The J gene is TRBJ2-5, the V gene TRBV11-3; the match to TRBD2 covers 15 bases. CDR3 sequence: CASSPRTSGGAGETQYF. The CDR3 bases are TGCGCCAGCAGCCCCAGGACTAGCGGGGGGGCGGGAGAGACCCAGTACTTC.